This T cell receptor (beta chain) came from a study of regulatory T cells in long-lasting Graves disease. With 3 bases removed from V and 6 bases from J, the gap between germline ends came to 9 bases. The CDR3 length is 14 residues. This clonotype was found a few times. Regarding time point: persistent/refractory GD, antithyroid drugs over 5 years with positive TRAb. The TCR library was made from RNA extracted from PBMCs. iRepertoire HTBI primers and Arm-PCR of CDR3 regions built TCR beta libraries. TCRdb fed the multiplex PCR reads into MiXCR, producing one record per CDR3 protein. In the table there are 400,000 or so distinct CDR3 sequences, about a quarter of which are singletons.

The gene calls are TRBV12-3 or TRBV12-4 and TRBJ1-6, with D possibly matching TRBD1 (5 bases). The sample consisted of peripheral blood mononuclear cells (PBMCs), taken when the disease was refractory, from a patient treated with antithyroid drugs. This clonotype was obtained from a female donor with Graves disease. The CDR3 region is CASSFGDPNSPLHF. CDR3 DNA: TGTGCCAGCAGTTTCGGGGACCCTAATTCACCCCTCCACTTT.